The clone carrying this T cell receptor (beta chain) was seen ten or more times. Amplified TCR beta CDR3 regions derived from RNA transcripts. TCR CDR3 underwent first-round RT-PCR with the HTBI primer set. TCRdb passed the multiplex PCR reads through MiXCR, listing each CDR3 protein once. The table includes 400,000 or so distinct CDR3 sequences, approximately 14% detected once. The data derive from a study of T cells in Graves' hyperthyroidism and ophthalmopathy. The CDR3 runs 16 residues. Germline-derived CDR1 and CDR2 are SEHNR and FQNEAQ (reference sequence). The junction had 6 bases not matched to a gene; V was cut back by 4 bases and J by 2 bases.

V gene TRBV7-9 combines with J gene TRBJ2-1, with TRBD1 matching 9 bases. This TCR was recovered from a woman between 25 and 40 years old with Graves' ophthalmopathy. Sequencing was carried out using blood. DNA of the CDR3: TGTGCCAGCAGCTCACCGCGGGACAGGGCCTACAATGAGCAGTTCTTC. This encodes CASSSPRDRAYNEQFF. The complete variable domain, with remaining parts taken from reference TRBV7-9 and TRBJ2-1, reads DTGVSQNPRHKITKRGQNVTFRCDPISEHNRLYWYRQTLGQGPEFLTYFQNEAQLEKSRLLSDRFSAERPKGSFSTLEIQRTEQGDSAMYLCASSSPRDRAYNEQFFGPGTRLTVL.